This T cell receptor beta chain is drawn from a study of T cells in Graves' hyperthyroidism and ophthalmopathy. This CDR3 comprises 14 residues. The V gene end was trimmed by 0 bases and the J gene end by 7 bases; junction bases not matched to a gene: 5. Germline V lookup: CDR1 ENHRY, CDR2 SYGVKD. Amplified TCR beta CDR3 regions derived from RNA transcripts. Carried out on the TCR CDR3, a first-round RT-PCR used the HTBI primer set. TCRdb processed the multiplex PCR reads anew with MiXCR; each CDR3 protein has one entry. The sample contains fewer than 750,000 distinct CDR3 sequences, about 14% of which appear only once. Diagnosis relied on clinical symptoms, serum thyroxine and TRAb, thyroid ultrasound and orbital computed tomography. This clonotype was seen only a few times.

The rearrangement uses TRBV10-3 and TRBJ1-2; TRBD1 aligns across 7 bases. Sequenced: blood. The receptor comes from a woman aged 45-65 years with Graves' ophthalmopathy. As DNA, the CDR3 is TGTGCCATCAGTGAGTCGTTAGGGGGCCGTGGCTACACCTTC. This gives the protein CAISESLGGRGYTF.